The rows below give T cell receptor beta chains drawn from one sample of a study of CD8+CD57+ T cells in acquired aplastic anemia. One entry per CDR3 protein, called by TCRdb with MiXCR from the reads. Of over 150,000 distinct CDR3 sequences listed, about three fifths are singletons. Material for sequencing was sorted CD4+, CD8+, or CD8+CD57+ T cells (not recorded which) from PBMCs. Source of these receptors: a human donor with aplastic anemia. CDR3s include the opening cysteine and the closing phenylalanine or tryptophan. The order of the fields is V gene, D gene, clone size, J gene, CDR3 protein, CDR3 DNA. The D gene is left open where the match is weak. A row's size may be missing; if present it is once, few, many or a size class.

v_gene: TRBV2
d_gene: TRBD1
abundance: -
j_gene: TRBJ1-5
CDR3aa: CASRDTGVNQPQHF
CDR3nt: TGTGCCAGCAGAGACACAGGGGTCAATCAGCCCCAGCATTTT

v_gene: TRBV9
d_gene: TRBD2
abundance: -
j_gene: TRBJ2-3
CDR3aa: CASSETIRTSGRTDTQYF
CDR3nt: TGTGCCAGCAGCGAAACGATAAGGACTAGCGGGAGAACGGATACGCAGTATTTT

v_gene: TRBV4-3
d_gene: -
abundance: -
j_gene: TRBJ1-5
CDR3aa: CASSQGRGNQPQHF
CDR3nt: TGCGCCAGCAGCCAAGGACGCGGCAATCAGCCCCAGCATTTT

v_gene: TRBV7-6
d_gene: -
abundance: many
j_gene: TRBJ2-1
CDR3aa: CASSPSDNEQFF
CDR3nt: TGTGCCAGCAGCCCCTCGGACAATGAGCAGTTCTTC

v_gene: TRBV20-1
d_gene: -
abundance: few
j_gene: TRBJ1-2
CDR3aa: CSASETGDYGYTF
CDR3nt: TGCAGTGCTAGCGAAACAGGAGACTATGGCTACACCTTC

v_gene: TRBV19
d_gene: TRBD1
abundance: -
j_gene: TRBJ1-2
CDR3aa: CASSWQRDRGNTF
CDR3nt: TGTGCCAGTAGTTGGCAGCGGGACAGGGGCAACACCTTC

v_gene: TRBV2
d_gene: TRBD1
abundance: -
j_gene: TRBJ2-1
CDR3aa: CASRAGTGDYNEQFF
CDR3nt: TGTGCCAGCAGGGCCGGGACAGGAGACTACAATGAGCAGTTCTTC

v_gene: TRBV15
d_gene: TRBD2
abundance: many
j_gene: TRBJ2-7
CDR3aa: CATSRDPTSGGEQYF
CDR3nt: TGTGCCACCAGCAGAGATCCGACTAGCGGGGGCGAGCAGTACTTC

v_gene: TRBV2
d_gene: -
abundance: -
j_gene: TRBJ1-5
CDR3aa: CASSEWGRGSNQPQHF
CDR3nt: TGTGCCAGCAGTGAGTGGGGGCGCGGCAGCAATCAGCCCCAGCATTTT

v_gene: TRBV19
d_gene: -
abundance: -
j_gene: TRBJ2-1
CDR3aa: CASSEGSNSYNEQFF
CDR3nt: TGTGCCAGTAGTGAGGGCAGTAACTCCTACAATGAGCAGTTCTTC

v_gene: TRBV5-1
d_gene: -
abundance: once
j_gene: TRBJ2-7
CDR3aa: CASSLPAYEQYF
CDR3nt: TGCGCCAGCAGCTTACCAGCTTACGAGCAGTACTTC

v_gene: TRBV29-1
d_gene: -
abundance: few
j_gene: TRBJ1-1
CDR3aa: CSVETDNTEAFF
CDR3nt: TGCAGCGTCGAGACAGACAACACTGAAGCTTTCTTT

v_gene: TRBV9
d_gene: -
abundance: -
j_gene: TRBJ2-3
CDR3aa: CASSVYGGTDTQYF
CDR3nt: TGTGCCAGCAGCGTATACGGGGGAACAGATACGCAGTATTTT

v_gene: TRBV5-6
d_gene: -
abundance: -
j_gene: TRBJ2-7
CDR3aa: CASSLDNLNLREQYF
CDR3nt: TGTGCCAGCAGCCTCGACAACCTTAATCTACGGGAGCAGTACTTC

v_gene: TRBV24-1
d_gene: -
abundance: many
j_gene: TRBJ1-2
CDR3aa: CAIEPRADYGYTF
CDR3nt: TGTGCCATTGAGCCCCGGGCGGACTATGGCTACACCTTC

v_gene: TRBV2
d_gene: -
abundance: many
j_gene: TRBJ1-3
CDR3aa: CASSRKGLRNTIYF
CDR3nt: TGTGCCAGCAGTCGGAAGGGATTGCGAAACACCATATATTTT

v_gene: TRBV12-3/TRBV12-4
d_gene: -
abundance: -
j_gene: TRBJ2-3
CDR3aa: CAIIWAARSDTQYF
CDR3nt: TGTGCCATCATTTGGGCTGCTAGGTCCGATACGCAGTATTTT

v_gene: TRBV28
d_gene: -
abundance: -
j_gene: TRBJ2-7
CDR3aa: CASSLGQEQYF
CDR3nt: TGTGCCAGCAGTTTAGGACAAGAGCAGTACTTC

v_gene: TRBV7-9
d_gene: -
abundance: -
j_gene: TRBJ2-6
CDR3aa: CASGRGSGANVLTF
CDR3nt: TGTGCCAGTGGCAGGGGCTCTGGGGCCAACGTCCTGACTTTC

v_gene: TRBV15
d_gene: TRBD2
abundance: many
j_gene: TRBJ2-5
CDR3aa: CATSWIAGETQYF
CDR3nt: TGTGCCACCAGCTGGATAGCGGGAGAGACCCAGTACTTC

v_gene: TRBV19
d_gene: -
abundance: many
j_gene: TRBJ1-2
CDR3aa: CASSISGGHYGYTF
CDR3nt: TGTGCCAGTAGTATATCGGGGGGCCACTATGGCTACACCTTC

v_gene: TRBV5-4
d_gene: TRBD1
abundance: -
j_gene: TRBJ2-6
CDR3aa: CASSSQGLALGANVLTF
CDR3nt: TGTGCCAGCAGCTCACAGGGGTTAGCTCTGGGGGCCAACGTCCTGACTTTC

v_gene: TRBV7-2
d_gene: TRBD1
abundance: -
j_gene: TRBJ1-4
CDR3aa: CASSIRSGGDNGKLFF
CDR3nt: TGTGCCAGCAGCATCAGATCAGGGGGCGATAATGGAAAACTGTTTTTT

v_gene: TRBV9
d_gene: -
abundance: -
j_gene: TRBJ2-7
CDR3aa: CASSRRGDGEQYF
CDR3nt: TGTGCCAGCAGCCGGAGAGGTGACGGCGAGCAGTACTTC

v_gene: TRBV19
d_gene: -
abundance: -
j_gene: TRBJ1-5
CDR3aa: CASSILAYSNQPQHF
CDR3nt: TGTGCCAGTAGTATCCTAGCTTATAGCAATCAGCCCCAGCATTTT

v_gene: TRBV7-9
d_gene: TRBD1
abundance: -
j_gene: TRBJ2-7
CDR3aa: CASSLGSGQVYEQYF
CDR3nt: TGTGCCAGCAGTTTAGGGAGCGGACAGGTCTACGAGCAGTACTTC

v_gene: TRBV4-3
d_gene: -
abundance: -
j_gene: TRBJ2-3
CDR3aa: CASSQDWAGSTQYF
CDR3nt: TGCGCCAGCAGCCAAGACTGGGCCGGGAGTACGCAGTATTTT

v_gene: TRBV4-3
d_gene: -
abundance: -
j_gene: TRBJ2-7
CDR3aa: CASSHRQHSSYEQYF
CDR3nt: TGCGCCAGCAGCCACCGACAGCATTCTTCCTACGAGCAGTACTTC

v_gene: TRBV15
d_gene: -
abundance: -
j_gene: TRBJ1-2
CDR3aa: CATSRGHRALNYGYTF
CDR3nt: TGTGCCACCAGCAGAGGACACAGAGCCTTAAACTATGGCTACACCTTC

v_gene: TRBV3-1
d_gene: -
abundance: -
j_gene: TRBJ2-3
CDR3aa: CASSPDRINEQYF
CDR3nt: TGCGCCAGCAGCCCCGACAGGATCAATGAGCAGTATTTT

v_gene: TRBV24-1
d_gene: -
abundance: -
j_gene: TRBJ1-2
CDR3aa: CATRVPSNYGYTF
CDR3nt: TGTGCCACCAGGGTACCGAGTAACTATGGCTACACCTTC

v_gene: TRBV7-8
d_gene: -
abundance: -
j_gene: TRBJ2-3
CDR3aa: CASSPDTDTQYF
CDR3nt: TGTGCCAGCAGCCCGGACACAGATACGCAGTATTTT

v_gene: TRBV20-1
d_gene: TRBD2
abundance: -
j_gene: TRBJ2-5
CDR3aa: CSAPASGGARDQYF
CDR3nt: TGCAGTGCGCCAGCTAGCGGGGGGGCCCGGGACCAGTACTTC

v_gene: TRBV12-3/TRBV12-4
d_gene: TRBD2
abundance: -
j_gene: TRBJ2-5
CDR3aa: CASSWTSGETQYF
CDR3nt: TGTGCCAGCAGTTGGACTAGCGGGGAGACCCAGTACTTC

v_gene: TRBV2
d_gene: -
abundance: few
j_gene: TRBJ2-1
CDR3aa: CASSDLRVSAINEQFF
CDR3nt: TGTGCCAGCAGTGACCTCAGGGTATCGGCGATCAATGAGCAGTTCTTC

v_gene: TRBV11-2
d_gene: TRBD1
abundance: -
j_gene: TRBJ2-3
CDR3aa: CASSYAGTDTDTQYF
CDR3nt: TGTGCCAGCAGCTACGCCGGGACAGACACAGATACGCAGTATTTT

v_gene: TRBV24-1
d_gene: -
abundance: few
j_gene: TRBJ1-5
CDR3aa: CATSYGVGPQHF
CDR3nt: TGTGCCACCAGTTATGGGGTTGGGCCCCAGCATTTT

v_gene: TRBV15
d_gene: -
abundance: few
j_gene: TRBJ1-6
CDR3aa: CATSNDPNSPLHF
CDR3nt: TGTGCCACCAGCAATGATCCTAACTCACCCCTCCACTTT

v_gene: TRBV12-3/TRBV12-4
d_gene: TRBD1
abundance: -
j_gene: TRBJ1-2
CDR3aa: CASSLYGTGYYGYTF
CDR3nt: TGTGCCAGCAGTTTATACGGGACAGGGTATTATGGCTACACCTTC

v_gene: TRBV10-3
d_gene: TRBD1
abundance: -
j_gene: TRBJ1-1
CDR3aa: CASRGRESEAFF
CDR3nt: TGTGCCAGCAGGGGGCGCGAATCTGAAGCTTTCTTT

v_gene: TRBV29-1
d_gene: -
abundance: once
j_gene: TRBJ2-1
CDR3aa: CSGADLSVGGTYNEQFF
CDR3nt: TGCAGCGGAGCGGATCTTTCTGTTGGGGGGACGTACAATGAGCAGTTCTTC

v_gene: TRBV7-8
d_gene: TRBD1
abundance: few
j_gene: TRBJ2-7
CDR3aa: CASSSRDRAYEQYF
CDR3nt: TGTGCCAGCAGCAGCCGGGACAGGGCCTACGAGCAGTACTTC

v_gene: TRBV20-1
d_gene: TRBD1
abundance: many
j_gene: TRBJ2-7
CDR3aa: CSAMPQGYEQYF
CDR3nt: TGCAGTGCTATGCCACAGGGGTACGAGCAGTACTTC

v_gene: TRBV2
d_gene: -
abundance: -
j_gene: TRBJ1-1
CDR3aa: CASSGIGGGYTKAVF
CDR3nt: TGTGCTAGCAGTGGAATTGGTGGAGGGTACACTAAAGCTGTCTTT

v_gene: TRBV29-1
d_gene: TRBD1
abundance: few
j_gene: TRBJ1-2
CDR3aa: CIAGGRGYGYTF
CDR3nt: TGCATCGCAGGGGGGCGCGGCTATGGCTACACCTTC

v_gene: TRBV15
d_gene: -
abundance: -
j_gene: TRBJ1-3
CDR3aa: CATKVQTGNTIYF
CDR3nt: TGTGCCACAAAAGTACAAACTGGAAACACCATATATTTT